This T cell receptor beta chain stems from a study of cytomegalovirus exposure and HLA in healthy donors. The PCR contained 60 Vbeta and 13 Jbeta primers. The method was immunoSEQ multiplex PCR; TCRdb's version includes in-frame clones alone and lacks a portion of them. This sample has about 120,000 clones; around four fifths occur once, and the top ten carry roughly 30%. Study-wide results and limits: It was reported that the classifier diagnosed cytomegalovirus status with high specificity and sensitivity in both the original and validation cohorts.

A single count supports this clone. Its antigen is still unknown. Sequencing used PBMCs. This receptor was obtained from a man in his sixties in good health and CMV-seropositive.

CDR3 in amino acids: CASSQPRAGGSGANVLTF. The CDR3 bases are TGCGCCAGCAGCCAACCCCGGGCAGGGGGATCTGGGGCCAACGTCCTGACTTTC. V gene TRBV4-1 combines with J gene TRBJ2-6, with 7 nucleotides matching TRBD1. The trim removed 2 bases at V and 1 base at J, leaving 8 bases unmatched. The CDR3 loop spans 18 amino acids. Per germline, CDR1 MGHRA and CDR2 YSYEKL.